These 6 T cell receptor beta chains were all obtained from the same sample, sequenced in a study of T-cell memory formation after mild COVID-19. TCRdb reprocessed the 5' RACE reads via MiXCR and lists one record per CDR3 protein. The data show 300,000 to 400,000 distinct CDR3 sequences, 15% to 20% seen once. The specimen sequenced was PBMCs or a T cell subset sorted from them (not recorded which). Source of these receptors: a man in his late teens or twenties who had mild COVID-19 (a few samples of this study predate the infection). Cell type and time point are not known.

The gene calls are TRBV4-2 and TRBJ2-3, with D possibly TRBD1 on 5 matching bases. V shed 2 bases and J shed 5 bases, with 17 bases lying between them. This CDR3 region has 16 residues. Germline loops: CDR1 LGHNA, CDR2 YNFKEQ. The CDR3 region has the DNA TGTGCCAGCAGCCAACCCCCGGGCAGGGTTAAAGATACGCAGTATTTT. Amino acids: CASSQPPGRVKDTQYF.

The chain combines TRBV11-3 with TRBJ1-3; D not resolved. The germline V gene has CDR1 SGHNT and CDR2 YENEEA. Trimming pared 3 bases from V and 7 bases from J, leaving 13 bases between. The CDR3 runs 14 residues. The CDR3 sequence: CASSLTARGNTIYF. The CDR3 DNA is TGTGCCAGCAGCTTGACGGCCCGTGGGAACACCATATATTTT.

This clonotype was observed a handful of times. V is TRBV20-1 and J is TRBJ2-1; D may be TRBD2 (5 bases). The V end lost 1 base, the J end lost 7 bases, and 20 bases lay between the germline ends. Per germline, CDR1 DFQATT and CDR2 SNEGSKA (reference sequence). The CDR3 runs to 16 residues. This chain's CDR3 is CSARGSDPYTWNEQFF. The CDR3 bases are TGCAGTGCTAGAGGTAGCGACCCATACACTTGGAATGAGCAGTTCTTC.

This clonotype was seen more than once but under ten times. CDR3 nucleotides: TGTGCCAGCAGCTGGGACAGGGCAAGTGGCGGCTACGAGCAGTACTTC. Translating it yields CASSWDRASGGYEQYF. This chain joins TRBV11-2 and TRBJ2-7; TRBD1 matches at 9 bases. Germline CDR1 SGHAT, CDR2 FQNNGV. After removal of 4 bases from V and 3 bases from J, the junction contained 10 bases not matched to a gene. This CDR3 has 16 amino acids.

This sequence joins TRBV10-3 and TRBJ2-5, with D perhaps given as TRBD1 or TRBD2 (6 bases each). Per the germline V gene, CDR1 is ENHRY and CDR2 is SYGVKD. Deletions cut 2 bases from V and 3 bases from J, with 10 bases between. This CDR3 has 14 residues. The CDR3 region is CAISEPGAKETQYF. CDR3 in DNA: TGTGCCATCAGTGAGCCGGGGGCTAAAGAGACCCAGTACTTC.

CDR3 sequence: CASSKGTASAGELFF. DNA of the CDR3: TGTGCCAGCAGTAAAGGTACAGCGTCGGCCGGGGAGCTGTTTTTT. The chain combines TRBV2 with TRBJ2-2; D is undetermined. The V end lost 5 bases, the J end lost 6 bases, and 16 bases lay between the germline ends. The CDR3 has 15 amino acids. Per the germline V gene, CDR1 is SNHLY and CDR2 is FYNNEI.